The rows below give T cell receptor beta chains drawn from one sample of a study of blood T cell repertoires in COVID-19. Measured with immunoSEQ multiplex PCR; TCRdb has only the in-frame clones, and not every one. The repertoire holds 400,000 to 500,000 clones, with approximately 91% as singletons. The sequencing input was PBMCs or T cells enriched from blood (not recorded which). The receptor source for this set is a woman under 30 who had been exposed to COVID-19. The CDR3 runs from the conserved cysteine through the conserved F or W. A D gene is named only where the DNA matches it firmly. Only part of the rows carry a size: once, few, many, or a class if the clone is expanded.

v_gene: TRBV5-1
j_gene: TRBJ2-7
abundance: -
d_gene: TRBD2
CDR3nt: TGCGCCAGCAGCGGCGGGAGCGGTATGGACGAGCAGTACTTC
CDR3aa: CASSGGSGMDEQYF

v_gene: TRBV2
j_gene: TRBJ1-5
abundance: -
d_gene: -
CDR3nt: TGTGCCAGCAGTGAAGGCCGGCCCGGGAGTCAGCCCCAGCATTTT
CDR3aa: CASSEGRPGSQPQHF

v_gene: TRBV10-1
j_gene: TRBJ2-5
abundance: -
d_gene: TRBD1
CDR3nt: TGCGCCAGCAGTCTCAGGGGGCAAGAGACCCAGTACTTC
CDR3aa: CASSLRGQETQYF

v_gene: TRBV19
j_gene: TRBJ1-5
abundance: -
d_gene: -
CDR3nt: TGTGCCAGTAGTATAACAGTCCTAAATCAGCCCCAGCATTTT
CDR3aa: CASSITVLNQPQHF

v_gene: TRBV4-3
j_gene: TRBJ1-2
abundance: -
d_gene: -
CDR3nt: TGCGCCAGCAGCCAAGGGGGCGTCTCTAACTATGGCTACACCTTC
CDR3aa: CASSQGGVSNYGYTF

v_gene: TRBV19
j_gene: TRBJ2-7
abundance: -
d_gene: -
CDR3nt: TGTGCCAGTAGTCAAAGCGGAGGTTACGAGCAGTACTTC
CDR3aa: CASSQSGGYEQYF

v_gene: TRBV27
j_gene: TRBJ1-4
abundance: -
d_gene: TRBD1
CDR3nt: TGTGCCAGCCGACAGGGTGCTAATGAAAAACTGTTTTTT
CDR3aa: CASRQGANEKLFF

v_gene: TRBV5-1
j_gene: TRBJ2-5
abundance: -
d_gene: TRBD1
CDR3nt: TGCGCCAGCAGCTCGACAGGGAGTGGGGAGACCCAGTACTTC
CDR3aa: CASSSTGSGETQYF

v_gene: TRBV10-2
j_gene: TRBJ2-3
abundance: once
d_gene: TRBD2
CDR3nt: TGCGCCAGCAGTGACTCCGGACTAGCGGGGGGGCGGCATACGCAGTATTTT
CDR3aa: CASSDSGLAGGRHTQYF

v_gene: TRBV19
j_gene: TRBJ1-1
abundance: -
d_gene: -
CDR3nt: TGTGCCAGTGCCCAGGGGAACACTGAAGCTTTCTTT
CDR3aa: CASAQGNTEAFF

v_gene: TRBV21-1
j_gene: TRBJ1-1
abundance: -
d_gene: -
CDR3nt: TGTGCCAGCAGCCAATCCCCCGGGACAGGGGACACTGAAGCTTTCTTT
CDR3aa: CASSQSPGTGDTEAFF

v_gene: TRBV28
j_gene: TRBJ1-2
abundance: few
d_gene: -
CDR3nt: TGTGCCAGCAGTTTCCAAGGGACACCTAACTATGGCTACACCTTC
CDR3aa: CASSFQGTPNYGYTF

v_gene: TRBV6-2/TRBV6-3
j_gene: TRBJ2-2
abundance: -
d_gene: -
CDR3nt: TGTGCCAGCAGTTTAACAATCACCGGGGAGCTGTTTTTT
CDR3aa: CASSLTITGELFF

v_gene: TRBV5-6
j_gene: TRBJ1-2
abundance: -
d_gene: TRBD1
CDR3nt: TGTGCCAGCAGCTTGAGGGACAGGGCCCGCTCGCTTGGCTACACCTTC
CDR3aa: CASSLRDRARSLGYTF

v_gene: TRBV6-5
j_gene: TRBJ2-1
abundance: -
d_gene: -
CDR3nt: TGTGCCAGCAGTTCACTTCCTCGGGGTGAGCAGTTCTTC
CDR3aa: CASSSLPRGEQFF

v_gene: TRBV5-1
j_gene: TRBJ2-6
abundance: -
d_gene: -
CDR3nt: TGCGCCAGCAGCTTGGGCGGGACAGCCCGCTCTGGGGCCAACGTCCTGACTTTC
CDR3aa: CASSLGGTARSGANVLTF

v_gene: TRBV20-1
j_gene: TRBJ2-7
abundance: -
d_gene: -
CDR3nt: TGCAGTGCTAGTACCAGCGGTCTGGGCCACGAGCAGTACTTC
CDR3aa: CSASTSGLGHEQYF

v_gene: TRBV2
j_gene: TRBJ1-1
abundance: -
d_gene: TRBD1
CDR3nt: TGTGCCAGCAGTGAAGTTTGGACAGGGATAACTGAAGCTTTCTTT
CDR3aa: CASSEVWTGITEAFF

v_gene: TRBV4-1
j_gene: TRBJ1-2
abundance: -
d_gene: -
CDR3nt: TGCGCCAGCAGCCAAACAGGGTACGACTATGGCTACACCTTC
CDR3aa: CASSQTGYDYGYTF

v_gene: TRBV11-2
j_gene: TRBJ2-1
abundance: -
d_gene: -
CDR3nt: TGTGCCAGCAGCTTAGGGCTAGCGTCCTACAATGAGCAGTTCTTC
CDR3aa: CASSLGLASYNEQFF

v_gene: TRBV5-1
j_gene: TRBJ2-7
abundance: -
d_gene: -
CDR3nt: TGCGCCAGCAGCTGGCAGGACAGCCTTTACGAGCAGTACTTC
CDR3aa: CASSWQDSLYEQYF

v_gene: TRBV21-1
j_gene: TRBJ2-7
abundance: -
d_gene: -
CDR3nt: TGTGCCAGCAGCAAACATCGCAAAGGCAACAGGACAGGCCGGTACGAGCAGTACTTC
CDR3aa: CASSKHRKGNRTGRYEQYF

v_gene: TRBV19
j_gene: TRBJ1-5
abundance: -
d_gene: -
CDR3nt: TGTGCCAGTAGTACGACACTGAATAGCAATCAGCCCCAGCATTTT
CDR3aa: CASSTTLNSNQPQHF

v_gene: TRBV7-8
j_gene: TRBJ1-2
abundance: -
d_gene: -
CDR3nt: TGTGCCAGCAGCTTAATGGGGGGACCTAACTATGGCTACACCTTC
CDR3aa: CASSLMGGPNYGYTF

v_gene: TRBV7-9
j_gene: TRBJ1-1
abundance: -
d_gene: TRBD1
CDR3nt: TGTGCCAGCAGCATCCGACCAGGGGGCACTGAAGCTTTCTTT
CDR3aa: CASSIRPGGTEAFF

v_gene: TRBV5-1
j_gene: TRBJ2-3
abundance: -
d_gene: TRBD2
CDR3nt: TGCGCCAGCATGGCGGGGGGTAGCACAGATACGCAGTATTTT
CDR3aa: CASMAGGSTDTQYF

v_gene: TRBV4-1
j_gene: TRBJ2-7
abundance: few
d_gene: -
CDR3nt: TGCGCCAGCAGCCAAGATGGGCTTTCCTACGAGCAGTACTTC
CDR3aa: CASSQDGLSYEQYF

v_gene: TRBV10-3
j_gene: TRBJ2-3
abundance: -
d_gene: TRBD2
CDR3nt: TGTGCCATCAGTGGCGCTAGCGGTTACACAGATACGCAGTATTTT
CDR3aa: CAISGASGYTDTQYF